The 23 T cell receptor beta chains listed next were all sequenced from one sample in a study of blood T cell repertoires in COVID-19. Sequencing was performed with immunoSEQ multiplex PCR; in TCRdb, only in-frame clones are kept and a portion is missing. Of more than 35,000 clones listed, about 89% are singletons. The sample taken for sequencing was peripheral blood. These receptors were taken from a human donor in a cohort sampled during active COVID-19.

This chain joins TRBV5-4 and TRBJ2-5; D ambiguous. The germline CDR1 and CDR2 sequences are SGHNT and YYREEE (reference sequence). V lost 3 bases and J lost 4, with 13 bases in between. The CDR3 runs to 14 residues. In nucleotides, the CDR3 is TGTGCCAGCAGCTCCCCGAGCCCAAGAGAGACCCAGTACTTC. As protein: CASSSPSPRETQYF.

Note on this clone: One end of the junction does not line up with germline, which may come from a read error. The rearrangement uses TRBV5-1 and TRBJ2-2, with D maybe TRBD2 (5 bases). CDR1 is SGHRS and CDR2 is YFSETQ in the germline V gene. This CDR3 contains 15 residues. This CDR3 is CASTLQRANTGELFF. CDR3 sequence (DNA): TGCGCCAGCACCTTGCAGAGGGCGAACACCGGGGAGCTGTTTTTT.

CDR3 sequence reads: CASSLAPGGISYEQYF. The CDR3 bases are TGTGCCAGCAGCTTAGCTCCAGGAGGGATATCCTACGAGCAGTACTTC. The chain employs TRBV7-8 and TRBJ2-7; D perhaps matches TRBD2 (6 bases). CDR3 size: 16 residues. Germline CDR1 and CDR2: SGHVS and FQNEAQ. The V end was cut by 0 bases, the J end by 1 base, with 13 bases between.

This chain links TRBV9 with TRBJ2-1, with 7 bases matching TRBD2. Germline V gives CDR1 SGDLS, CDR2 YYNGEE. The trim removed 4 bases at V and 8 bases at J, leaving 15 bases unmatched. The CDR3 has 16 amino acids. The CDR3 region is CASSPRLAVGLYEQFF. In DNA form, the CDR3 reads TGTGCCAGCAGCCCTCGACTAGCTGTAGGTCTCTATGAGCAGTTCTTC. The full variable domain, rest sourced from reference TRBV9 and TRBJ2-1, is DSGVTQTPKHLITATGQRVTLRCSPRSGDLSVYWYQQSLDQGLQFLIQYYNGEERAKGNILERFSAQQFPDLHSELNLSSLELGDSALYFCASSPRLAVGLYEQFFGPGTRLTVL.

The chain combines TRBV4-1 with TRBJ2-7; TRBD1 matches at 9 bases. Germline assignment: CDR1 MGHRA and CDR2 YSYEKL. The CDR3 covers 16 residues. Losses at the gene ends were 5 bases for V and 1 base for J; bases not matched to a gene: 9. The CDR3 sequence is CASSAHLQGASYEQYF. CDR3 nucleotide sequence: TGCGCCAGCAGCGCCCATCTACAGGGGGCATCCTACGAGCAGTACTTC.

The rearrangement links TRBV27 to TRBJ2-1; TRBD2 matches at 8 bases. Per the germline V gene, CDR1 is MNHEY and CDR2 is SMNVEV (reference sequence). The V gene end was trimmed by 5 bases and the J gene end by 1 base; junction bases not matched to a gene: 7. This CDR3 comprises 16 residues. The CDR3 nucleotides are TGTGCCAGCAGTCCCTCAGCGGGAGAGTCCTACAATGAGCAGTTCTTC. Its translation: CASSPSAGESYNEQFF.

This rearrangement joins TRBV29-1 to TRBJ2-1; 10 nucleotides agree with TRBD1. Losses at the gene ends were 7 bases for V and 0 bases for J; bases not matched to a gene: 21. This CDR3 contains 20 residues. Germline V gene lookup returns CDR1 SQVTM and CDR2 ANQGSEA. CDR3 protein: CSAPVGTGVRLSSSYNEQFF. CDR3 DNA sequence: TGCAGCGCACCCGTGGGGACAGGGGTCCGACTATCGAGCTCCTACAATGAGCAGTTCTTC.

The sample holds a few counts of this clone. The chain employs TRBV4-1 and TRBJ1-6; D perhaps matches TRBD1 (5 bases). V was clipped by 3 bases and J by 7 bases, with 13 bases between them. The CDR3 sequence is 15 residues long. Germline V lookup: CDR1 MGHRA, CDR2 YSYEKL. The CDR3 coding sequence is TGCGCCAGCAGCCAGTCCGGGGCGGGAAATTCACCCCTCCACTTT. Residues: CASSQSGAGNSPLHF.

The J gene is TRBJ2-1, the V gene TRBV6-5, with TRBD2 matching over 7 bases. J lost 4 bases, V lost 7 bases, and 7 bases had no gene match. The CDR3 runs 14 residues. Per germline, CDR1 MNHEY and CDR2 SVGAGI. CDR3 amino acids: CASKPGLTYNEQFF. The CDR3 bases are TGTGCCAGCAAGCCGGGACTAACTTACAATGAGCAGTTCTTC.

This clone was counted only a few times. The chain recombines TRBV9 with TRBJ2-7, with TRBD2 identical over 12 bases. J lost 6 bases, V lost 3 bases, and 10 bases had no gene match. The V gene's germline CDR1 is SGDLS and CDR2 YYNGEE. The CDR3 runs to 16 residues. The CDR3 DNA follows: TGTGCCAGCAGCGCCCCGTCTAGCGGGGGGGCGGGCGAGCAGTACTTC. Residues: CASSAPSSGGAGEQYF. Looking up the rest from reference TRBV9 and TRBJ2-7 gives the full variable domain: DSGVTQTPKHLITATGQRVTLRCSPRSGDLSVYWYQQSLDQGLQFLIQYYNGEERAKGNILERFSAQQFPDLHSELNLSSLELGDSALYFCASSAPSSGGAGEQYFGPGTRLTVT.

As for this clone: One end of the junction fails to match germline, which may point to a read error. This chain connects TRBV2 to TRBJ2-7; tentative D call: TRBD2 (6 bases). The CDR3 is 20 residues long. In germline, CDR1 is SNHLY, CDR2 FYNNEI. CDR3 loop: CASSDPLGRGGLPNRPNSDF. Written as DNA, the CDR3 is TGTGCCAGCAGTGACCCCCTGGGGCGGGGAGGACTCCCCAATCGACCCAATTCAGACTTC.

The chain employs TRBV5-1 and TRBJ2-2; D may be TRBD1 (5 bases). This CDR3 spans 15 amino acids. V lost 4 bases, J lost 4 bases, and 14 bases lay in between. CDR1 SGHRS and CDR2 YFSETQ come from the germline V gene. The CDR3 DNA reads TGCGCCAGCAGCGCAGAAGGGGCTGGCACCGGGGAGCTGTTTTTT. Protein sequence: CASSAEGAGTGELFF.

The genes are TRBV19 and TRBJ2-6, with D maybe TRBD2 (5 bases). The germline V gene has CDR1 LNHDA and CDR2 SQIVND (reference sequence). Trimming shortened V by 8 bases and J by 1 base, and 12 bases separated the two germline ends. The CDR3 consists of 15 residues. The DNA of the CDR3 is TGTGCCAGTCAGCGGCAGGTGTCTGGGGCCAACGTCCTGACTTTC. It is translated as CASQRQVSGANVLTF. Together with reference TRBV19 and TRBJ2-6, the CDR3 gives the full variable domain: DGGITQSPKYLFRKEGQNVTLSCEQNLNHDAMYWYRQDPGQGLRLIYYSQIVNDFQKGDIAEGYSVSREKKESFPLTVTSAQKNPTAFYLCASQRQVSGANVLTFGAGSRLTVL.

The chain employs TRBV13 and TRBJ2-3; 9 nucleotides match TRBD1. Trimming at V came to 4 bases and at J to 1 base, leaving 15 bases not matched to a gene. CDR1 and CDR2 from the germline V gene are PRHDT and FYEKMQ (reference sequence). The CDR3 totals 19 residues. CDR3 bases: TGTGCCAGCAGCTCCGAAGTCGGTGGTTGGGACAGGGGCACAGATACGCAGTATTTT. This codes for CASSSEVGGWDRGTDTQYF. The entire variable domain, with the rest obtained from reference TRBV13 and TRBJ2-3, is as follows: AAGVIQSPRHLIKEKRETATLKCYPIPRHDTVYWYQQGPGQDPQFLISFYEKMQSDKGSIPDRFSAQQFSDYHSELNMSSLELGDSALYFCASSSEVGGWDRGTDTQYFGPGTRLTVL.

This clone was seen only once. The CDR3 DNA reads as TGTGCCAGCTCACCGTGGACTAGCGGGGGGGCAACCGAGCAGTTCTTC. Protein sequence: CASSPWTSGGATEQFF. The V and J genes are TRBV18 and TRBJ2-1; 15 bases are shared with TRBD2. The V gene end was trimmed by 3 bases and the J gene end by 10 bases; junction bases not matched to a gene: 7. Germline lookup yields CDR1 KGHSH and CDR2 LQKENI. This CDR3 comprises 16 residues.

V and J are TRBV27 and TRBJ1-1, with TRBD1 identical over 7 bases. Trimming removed 5 bases from V and 1 base from J; junction bases left unmatched: 13. CDR1 is MNHEY and CDR2 is SMNVEV in the germline V gene (reference sequence). The CDR3 is made up of 17 amino acids. CDR3 sequence reads: CASSGRGGTVRNTEAFF. DNA of the CDR3: TGTGCCAGCAGTGGGCGGGGGGGGACAGTACGGAACACTGAAGCTTTCTTT.

The chain carries TRBV7-6 and TRBJ1-4; D is unclear. This CDR3 has 14 residues. With 0 bases removed from V and 4 bases from J, the gap between germline ends came to 6 bases. Germline V gene lookup returns CDR1 SGHVS and CDR2 FNYEAQ. In DNA form, the CDR3 reads TGTGCCAGCAGCTTAGCTCGGGGTAATGAAAAACTGTTTTTT. It specifies CASSLARGNEKLFF.

This sequence joins TRBV18 and TRBJ1-2; tentatively, D is TRBD1 (5 bases). Germline loops: CDR1 KGHSH, CDR2 LQKENI. The V end lost 0 bases, the J end lost 3 bases, and 14 bases lay between the germline ends. The CDR3 has 16 residues. This chain's CDR3 is CASSPPDVRDHYGYTF. The CDR3 DNA reads as TGTGCCAGCTCACCACCGGATGTCAGGGATCACTATGGCTACACCTTC.

The chain is built from TRBV3-1 (or the pseudogene TRBV3-2) and TRBJ2-7; 10 bases match TRBD1. V shed 4 bases, J shed 3 bases, and the junction held 3 bases outside the gene matches. The CDR3 runs 14 residues. Per germline, CDR1 LGHDT and CDR2 YNNKEL (reference sequence). The CDR3 loop is CASSLDRGNYEQYF. The CDR3 DNA is TGTGCCAGCAGCCTGGACAGGGGGAACTACGAGCAGTACTTC.

The chain combines TRBV2 with TRBJ1-1, with D unclear. CDR1 is SNHLY and CDR2 is FYNNEI in the germline V gene. With 8 bases removed from V and 2 bases from J, the gap between germline ends came to 12 bases. The CDR3 extends over 13 amino acids. CDR3 coding DNA: TGTGCCAGCTCCGAGGCAGACAACACTGAAGCTTTCTTT. It is translated as CASSEADNTEAFF.

This chain links TRBV9 with TRBJ2-7; 10 bases match TRBD1. The CDR3 totals 14 residues. The junction had 7 bases not matched to a gene; V was cut back by 4 bases and J by 6 bases. Germline loops: CDR1 SGDLS, CDR2 YYNGEE. CDR3 protein: CASSPAGTGVEQYF. As DNA, the CDR3 is TGTGCCAGCAGCCCTGCCGGGACAGGGGTCGAGCAGTACTTC.

The V call is TRBV7-2, the J call TRBJ1-2; D not resolved. This CDR3 is 11 amino acids long. CDR1 and CDR2 from the germline V gene are SGHTA and FQGNSA. V was shortened by 1 base and J by 8 bases, with 5 bases between the two germline ends. CDR3 nucleotides: TGTGCCAGCAGCTTAGATCGGGGCTACACCTTC. Translation: CASSLDRGYTF.

The rearrangement links TRBV5-5 to TRBJ2-5, with D hard to call. CDR3 size: 13 residues. Germline assignment: CDR1 SGHKS and CDR2 YYEKEE (reference sequence). Trimming cost V 4 bases and J 0 bases, with 7 bases left between them. The CDR3 coding sequence is TGTGCCAGCAGCCACGACTACCAAGAGACCCAGTACTTC. Translation gives CASSHDYQETQYF.